This T cell receptor (beta chain) was sequenced in a study of T cell responses to AZD1222 COVID-19 vaccine. Points from the study as a whole: Baseline antibody screening turned up just five to seven seropositive AZD1222 recipients. Researchers report vaccine-associated CD4 TCRs spanning spike, with dominance at 160-218 and 743-854. Among the donors, most were white British and more were female, and clonal diversity was possibly underestimated.

Here immunoSEQ multiplex PCR was the method, and the copy in TCRdb shows in-frame clones only, minus some. The repertoire holds 95,000 to 150,000 clones, with over 85% as singletons. Unmatched junction bases numbered 11, after V lost 4 bases and J lost 4 bases. The CDR3 loop spans 16 amino acids. CDR1 and CDR2 (germline): KGHSH, LQKENI. Of note for this clone: As yet, its antigen is unknown.

The receptor was derived from an adult in good health. The genes are TRBV18 and TRBJ1-2, with TRBD1 matching over 8 bases. The sequenced sample was peripheral blood, obtained on day 0 of AZD1222 vaccination. CDR3 nucleotides: TGTGCCAGCTCACGCACGGACAGGGAACGCTTCTATGGCTACACCTTC. This gives the protein CASSRTDRERFYGYTF. Supplemented by reference TRBV18 and TRBJ1-2, the full variable domain reads NAGVMQNPRHLVRRRGQEARLRCSPMKGHSHVYWYRQLPEEGLKFMVYLQKENIIDESGMPKERFSAEFPKEGPSILRIQQVVRGDSAAYFCASSRTDRERFYGYTFGSGTRLTVV.